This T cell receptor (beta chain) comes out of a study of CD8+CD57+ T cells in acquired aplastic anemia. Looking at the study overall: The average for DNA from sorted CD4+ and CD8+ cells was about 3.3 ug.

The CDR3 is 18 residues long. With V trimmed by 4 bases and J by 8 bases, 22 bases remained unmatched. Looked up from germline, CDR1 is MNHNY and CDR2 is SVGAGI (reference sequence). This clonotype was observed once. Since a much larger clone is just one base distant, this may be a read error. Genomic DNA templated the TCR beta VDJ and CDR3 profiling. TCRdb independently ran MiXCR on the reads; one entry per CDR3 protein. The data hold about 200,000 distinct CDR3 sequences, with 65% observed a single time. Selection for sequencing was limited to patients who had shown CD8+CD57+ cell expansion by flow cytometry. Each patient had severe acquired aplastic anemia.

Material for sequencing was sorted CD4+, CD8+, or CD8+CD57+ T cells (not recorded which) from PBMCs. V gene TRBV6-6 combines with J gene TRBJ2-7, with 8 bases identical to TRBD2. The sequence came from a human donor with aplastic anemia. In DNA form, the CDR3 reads TGTGCCAGCAGTTTTTGGGGCTTTGAGCGGGGGAAGTCCCACAAGCAGTACTTC. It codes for CASSFWGFERGKSHKQYF.